This T cell receptor beta chain was profiled in a study of T and B cells in COVID-19 patients. As for the study in general: Of about 20 active-infection patients, 12 were critically ill with mechanical ventilation or extracorporeal membrane oxygenation. Study-wide points: Exclusive to the recovered cohort were approximately 2,300 TCR clusters, about 33 of them with low generation probability. At recovery TRB diversity and richness exceeded healthy donors, after highly clonal active COVID-19 repertoires. Few blood samples existed from mildly ill patients during symptoms or early in severe cases.

CDR1 and CDR2 from the germline V gene are SGHNT and YYREEE (reference sequence). The length of the CDR3 is 13 residues. TRB rearrangements were amplified by multiplex PCR with BIOMED2 TRB-A/B primers. TCRdb re-analysed the multiplex PCR reads in MiXCR, keeping a single row per CDR3 protein. This sample yields some 4,000 distinct CDR3 sequences, of which 23% are seen a single time; approximately 29% belongs to the top ten. This clonotype is termed medium-sized. Its antigen is unknown. One junction end does not reproduce the germline sequence, and a read error may be involved. TRB was amplified from around 250-500 ng of blood genomic DNA.

The chain combines TRBV5-4 with TRBJ2-5, with D possibly matching TRBD1 (7 bases). Source material: blood. The source of this sequence is a human donor with active COVID-19. This CDR3 is CASSLDRGGLQHF. CDR3 coding DNA: TGTGCCAGCAGCTTGGACAGGGGAGGTCTTCAGCACTTC.